The clone carrying this T cell receptor (beta chain) showed up just a few times. Its specificity is unknown. The study ran its PCR with 60 Vbeta and 13 Jbeta primers. Method: immunoSEQ multiplex PCR; TCRdb's copy keeps in-frame clones and lacks some. Among 90,000 to 140,000 clones listed, just under 80% were seen once. This specimen belongs to a study of cytomegalovirus exposure and HLA in healthy donors. The germline V gene encodes CDR1 SGDLS and CDR2 YYNGEE. J was trimmed by 2 bases and V by 5 bases; bases with no gene match: 0. This CDR3 is 14 amino acids long. Regarding the study as a whole: Some V segments, TRBV6-2 and TRBV6-3 among them, were indistinguishable and were therefore excluded. The authors confirmed in vitro that a few CMV-associated chains were specific for CMV antigens. In a later analysis, several top co-occurrence clusters appeared linked to parvovirus B19, influenza, CMV and Epstein-Barr virus. Clonal expansion was found to be greater in HLA-associated TCR beta chains than in equally common others in a later analysis.

The sample was PBMCs. This clonotype originated in a male donor in good health and CMV-seronegative. This rearrangement joins TRBV9 to TRBJ2-6, with 8 bases lining up with TRBD1. In DNA form, the CDR3 reads TGTGCCAGCAGACAGGGGGCTGGGGCCAACGTCCTGACTTTC. This gives the protein CASRQGAGANVLTF.